The 31 T cell receptor beta chains presented below share a single source sample, sequenced in a study of CD8+ T cells in alopecia areata. Extracted RNA was reverse transcribed into cDNA, the sequencing template. Sequenced by immunoSEQ multiplex PCR; TCRdb stores in-frame clones only, minus some. The sample carries some 100,000 clones, around two fifths recorded once. The sequenced sample was CD4+ T cells sorted from blood. All receptors derive from a human donor with alopecia areata.

This chain links TRBV27 with TRBJ2-7, with 10 bases matching TRBD2. Germline assignment: CDR1 MNHEY and CDR2 SMNVEV (reference sequence). V shed 2 bases and J 5 bases; nucleotides not matched to a gene: 9. The CDR3 contains 16 residues. The CDR3, as DNA: TGTGCCAGCAGTTTACCGCCGGCTAGCGGGAGCCACGAGCAGTACTTC. This translates into CASSLPPASGSHEQYF.

The genes are TRBV29-1 and TRBJ1-1; D uncertain. The CDR3 is 13 residues long. V lost 4 bases, J lost 8 bases, and 17 bases lay in between. From germline, CDR1 is SQVTM and CDR2 ANQGSEA. DNA of the CDR3: TGCAGCGTTGCCAGACTACTTGTTGAGGAAGCTTTCTTT. It yields the protein CSVARLLVEEAFF.

The chain has TRBV5-1 and TRBJ1-5, with D perhaps TRBD1 (6 bases). Germline lookup yields CDR1 SGHRS and CDR2 YFSETQ. CDR3 size: 14 residues. The germline V and J ends were trimmed by 4 bases and 4 bases, with 12 bases remaining between them. The CDR3 sequence is CASSLTGFNQPQHF. The CDR3 bases are TGCGCCAGCAGCCTAACAGGGTTTAATCAGCCCCAGCATTTT.

CDR3 nucleotide sequence: TGTGCCAGCGGGCCCTTCTATTACAATGAGCAGTTCTTC. This codes for CASGPFYYNEQFF. The genes are TRBV27 and TRBJ2-1; no reliable D call. V was clipped by 8 bases and J by 4 bases, with 12 bases between them. The CDR3 sequence is 13 residues long. Germline V gene data show CDR1 as MNHEY and CDR2 as SMNVEV (reference sequence).

This clone has just a few counts. V and J are TRBV7-9 and TRBJ1-1, with a tentative D call TRBD1 (6 bases). The CDR3 is 14 amino acids. Per the germline V gene, CDR1 is SEHNR and CDR2 is FQNEAQ (reference sequence). V gave up 2 bases and J gave up 5 bases, with 12 bases separating them. The CDR3 bases are TGTGCCAGCAGCTTACAGGGGAGCTCTACTGAAGCTTTCTTT. Translated: CASSLQGSSTEAFF.

The V and J genes are TRBV29-1 and TRBJ2-1, with a possible D match to TRBD1 (5 bases). From germline, CDR1 is SQVTM and CDR2 ANQGSEA. V was pared by 6 bases and J by 0 bases, with 15 bases between. The CDR3 is made up of 15 amino acids. CDR3 sequence: CSVALGPSSYNEQFF. In DNA form, the CDR3 reads TGCAGCGTAGCCCTGGGGCCCAGCTCCTACAATGAGCAGTTCTTC.

There are a few counts of this clone. This sequence joins TRBV7-9 and TRBJ2-7; 10 nucleotides align to TRBD1. Germline assignment: CDR1 SEHNR and CDR2 FQNEAQ (reference sequence). The CDR3 is 19 residues long. The V segment lost 4 bases and the J segment 4 bases; nucleotides outside the gene matches: 19. CDR3 sequence (DNA): TGTGCCAGCAGCTCGACGATTGGTGCGGGGACAGGGGTTCGGTACGAGCAGTACTTC. The encoded protein is CASSSTIGAGTGVRYEQYF.

The chain employs TRBV28 and TRBJ2-3, with D unclear. The CDR3 is made up of 12 amino acids. The V end was cut by 5 bases, the J end by 0 bases, with 3 bases between. In germline, CDR1 is MDHEN, CDR2 SYDVKM. The CDR3 here is CASSVSTDTQYF. In DNA, the CDR3 is TGTGCCAGCAGTGTTAGCACAGATACGCAGTATTTT.

The chain couples TRBV29-1 to TRBJ1-1; D remains ambiguous. This CDR3 spans 13 amino acids. Germline V gene sequence: CDR1 SQVTM, CDR2 ANQGSEA. Trimming stripped 6 bases from V and 0 bases from J, with 11 bases between. The CDR3 sequence: CSVHTQMNTEAFF. The DNA of the CDR3 is TGCAGCGTCCACACTCAGATGAACACTGAAGCTTTCTTT.

This clone was recorded a few times. The chain couples TRBV28 to TRBJ2-7; a weak D match, TRBD1 (8 bases). CDR1 MDHEN and CDR2 SYDVKM come from the germline V gene. CDR3 length equals 15 residues. Trimming took off 6 bases at V and 4 bases at J, with 19 bases between the two ends. This CDR3 is CASSYDRGGSYEQYF. The CDR3 DNA follows: TGTGCCAGCAGCTACGACAGGGGCGGGAGTTACGAGCAGTACTTC.

The rearrangement links TRBV7-9 to TRBJ1-2; 7 bases line up with TRBD1. The CDR3 length is 14 residues. V shed 4 bases and J 0 bases; nucleotides not matched to a gene: 2. CDR1 is SEHNR and CDR2 is FQNEAQ in the germline V gene (reference sequence). DNA of the CDR3: TGTGCCAGCAGCTCGGGACAGACTAACTATGGCTACACCTTC. Its protein product is CASSSGQTNYGYTF.

This clone appeared a few times. V usage is TRBV5-1 and J usage is TRBJ2-3; 7 nucleotides match TRBD2. J gave up 3 bases and V 0 bases, and 7 bases lay outside the gene matches. CDR3 length: 16 residues. Per germline, CDR1 SGHRS and CDR2 YFSETQ. In nucleotides, the CDR3 is TGCGCCAGCAGCTTGGCCTCCGGGACTATTACAGATACGCAGTATTTT. This translates into CASSLASGTITDTQYF.

V is TRBV5-6 and J is TRBJ1-1, with a weak D call TRBD1 (5 bases). The CDR3 is made up of 13 amino acids. Trimming left V 2 bases short and J 2 bases short, with 7 bases between. Germline V lookup: CDR1 SGHDT, CDR2 YYEEEE. The CDR3 DNA is TGTGCCAGCAGCTTCGACAGAAACACTGAAGCTTTCTTT. Translation gives CASSFDRNTEAFF.

The rearrangement joins TRBV29-1 to TRBJ2-7; D may be TRBD1 (5 bases). The CDR3 length is 14 residues. CDR1 and CDR2 (germline): SQVTM, ANQGSEA. The V gene lost 6 bases and the J gene lost 4 bases, with 19 bases spanning the gap. The CDR3 DNA reads as TGCAGCGTACGAAATTGGATAGGGGCTTACGAGCAGTACTTC. As protein: CSVRNWIGAYEQYF.

The V call is TRBV14, the J call TRBJ2-5, with D uncertain. This CDR3 spans 13 amino acids. V dropped 1 base and J dropped 3 bases, with 6 bases sitting between them. CDR1 SGHDN and CDR2 FVKESK come from the germline V gene. The CDR3 DNA reads as TGTGCCAGCAGCCAAGGGACGGAAGAGACCCAGTACTTC. Residues: CASSQGTEETQYF.

This chain joins TRBV5-6 and TRBJ2-1; TRBD1 matches 7 bases. Trimming took 4 bases from V and 4 from J; bases not matched to a gene: 2. This CDR3 region has 13 residues. Looked up from germline, CDR1 is SGHDT and CDR2 is YYEEEE. CDR3 bases: TGTGCCAGCAGCGGGACAGCTTACAATGAGCAGTTCTTC. It is translated as CASSGTAYNEQFF.

This clone showed up just a few times. This chain uses TRBV29-1 with TRBJ1-1; D is uncertain. Trimming took off 2 bases at V and 3 bases at J, with 13 bases between the two ends. The CDR3 is 14 amino acids. Germline lookup yields CDR1 SQVTM and CDR2 ANQGSEA. CDR3 region: CSVELLRVDTEAFF. The CDR3 DNA reads TGCAGCGTTGAACTCCTACGGGTAGACACTGAAGCTTTCTTT.

Only a few counts were recorded for this clone. V gene TRBV18 combines with J gene TRBJ2-5; TRBD1 matches 12 bases. The CDR3 totals 14 residues. Germline V lookup: CDR1 KGHSH, CDR2 LQKENI. Trimming at V came to 8 bases and at J to 5 bases, leaving 6 bases not matched to a gene. CDR3: CASASGTGGETQYF. CDR3 DNA sequence: TGTGCCAGCGCTTCCGGGACAGGGGGCGAGACCCAGTACTTC.

The CDR3, as DNA: TGTGCCAGCAGCTTAGGTTTGCGCTACACCTTC. Encoded protein: CASSLGLRYTF. The rearrangement joins TRBV7-2 to TRBJ1-2; D gene uncertain. Trimming shortened V by 1 base and J by 9 bases, and 6 bases separated the two germline ends. Germline CDR1 and CDR2: SGHTA and FQGNSA. The CDR3 extends over 11 amino acids.

The V and J genes are TRBV30 and TRBJ1-5, with D possibly being TRBD1 (6 bases). There are 13 residues in the CDR3. V lost 3 bases to trimming and J lost 6 bases, with 12 bases between them. Germline assignment: CDR1 GTSNPN and CDR2 SVGIG (reference sequence). The CDR3 sequence: CAWSGGGGQPQHF. The DNA for the CDR3 is TGTGCCTGGAGCGGCGGGGGCGGTCAGCCCCAGCATTTT.

The V and J genes are TRBV30 and TRBJ1-5; 7 nucleotides agree with TRBD1. Germline CDR1 and CDR2: GTSNPN and SVGIG (reference sequence). The CDR3 length is 16 residues. After removal of 5 bases from V and 0 bases from J, the junction contained 10 bases not matched to a gene. CDR3 region: CAWGQGVGNSNQPQHF. DNA for the CDR3: TGTGCCTGGGGCCAGGGGGTAGGAAATAGCAATCAGCCCCAGCATTTT.

This clone was seen a few times. This CDR3 is CSVSFRGRDAEAFF. DNA for the CDR3: TGCAGCGTTAGTTTTAGGGGCCGAGACGCTGAAGCTTTCTTT. The chain has TRBV29-1 and TRBJ1-1; maybe TRBD1 (5 bases). The ends were cut back, 5 bases at V and 6 bases at J, with 19 bases in the middle. The germline gives CDR1 SQVTM, CDR2 ANQGSEA. This CDR3 comprises 14 residues.

J is TRBJ2-2 and V is TRBV30; D unresolved. V was pared by 0 bases and J by 6 bases, with 17 bases between. Per germline, CDR1 GTSNPN and CDR2 SVGIG (reference sequence). CDR3 size: 16 residues. CDR3 region: CAWSVSRTTSSGELFF. The CDR3 nucleotides read TGTGCCTGGAGTGTATCACGGACCACAAGTTCCGGGGAGCTGTTTTTT.

The chain employs TRBV6-6 and TRBJ2-7, with D perhaps matching TRBD2 (6 bases). V dropped 8 bases and J dropped 0 bases, with 14 bases sitting between them. Germline V gene data show CDR1 as MNHNY and CDR2 as SVGAGI (reference sequence). The CDR3 extends over 14 amino acids. For the CDR3, the DNA is TGTGCCAGCGGAGAAAGCGGGTCCTCCTACGAGCAGTACTTC. Amino acids: CASGESGSSYEQYF.

The chain employs TRBV5-1 and TRBJ2-2; D is uncertain. This CDR3 has 16 amino acids. Trimming removed 3 bases at V and 1 base at J, with 13 bases between. Per germline, CDR1 SGHRS and CDR2 YFSETQ. CDR3 DNA: TGCGCCAGCAGCTCGGGTGGCCTGGTGAACACCGGGGAGCTGTTTTTT. It specifies CASSSGGLVNTGELFF.

This clone was counted a few times. The J gene is TRBJ2-6, the V gene TRBV7-9; D possibly corresponds to TRBD2 (6 bases). V shed 10 bases and J shed 2 bases, with 18 bases lying between them. Germline lookup yields CDR1 SEHNR and CDR2 FQNEAQ (reference sequence). The CDR3 is 16 amino acids. The chain's CDR3 is CAIGVGGPAGANVLTF. CDR3 in DNA: TGTGCCATCGGAGTAGGAGGGCCCGCTGGGGCCAACGTCCTGACTTTC.

This chain connects TRBV29-1 to TRBJ1-1; D is possibly TRBD1 (6 bases). V shed 5 bases and J shed 3 bases, with 13 bases lying between them. The CDR3 sequence is 13 residues long. Germline CDR1 SQVTM, CDR2 ANQGSEA. The CDR3 coding sequence is TGCAGCGTTTGGACAGCCATGGACACTGAAGCTTTCTTT. Amino acids: CSVWTAMDTEAFF.

This clone was observed a handful of times. The genes are TRBV29-1 and TRBJ2-7; no firm D call. Germline V lookup: CDR1 SQVTM, CDR2 ANQGSEA. V lost 4 bases to trimming and J lost 0 bases, with 13 bases between them. The length of the CDR3 is 14 residues. The CDR3 DNA reads as TGCAGCGTTGTCACGAACAGAGTCTCCTACGAGCAGTACTTC. This codes for CSVVTNRVSYEQYF.

The chain joins TRBV20-1 to TRBJ2-7, with D possibly matching TRBD2 (5 bases). With 4 bases removed from V and 9 bases from J, the gap between germline ends came to 13 bases. The length of the CDR3 is 11 residues. CDR1 and CDR2 from the germline V gene are DFQATT and SNEGSKA (reference sequence). The CDR3 coding sequence is TGCAGTGCTACCCCCTCTGAGGGGCAGTACTTC. Translating gives CSATPSEGQYF.

The chain is built from TRBV19 and TRBJ2-2, with 8 positions matching TRBD2. The CDR3 contains 15 residues. With V trimmed by 4 bases and J by 3 bases, 4 bases remained unmatched. Germline V gene sequence: CDR1 LNHDA, CDR2 SQIVND (reference sequence). CDR3 nucleotides: TGTGCCAGTAGTAGGCCGGGACTAGACACCGGGGAGCTGTTTTTT. Protein sequence: CASSRPGLDTGELFF.

This chain joins TRBV10-3 and TRBJ2-7, with 10 positions matching TRBD1. Germline lookup yields CDR1 ENHRY and CDR2 SYGVKD. The CDR3 sequence is 14 residues long. V was clipped by 10 bases and J by 2 bases; unmatched bases: 8. Here the CDR3 DNA reads TGTGCCAGCGAGCGGGACAGGGGCGCCTACGAGCAGTACTTC. Translating it yields CASERDRGAYEQYF.